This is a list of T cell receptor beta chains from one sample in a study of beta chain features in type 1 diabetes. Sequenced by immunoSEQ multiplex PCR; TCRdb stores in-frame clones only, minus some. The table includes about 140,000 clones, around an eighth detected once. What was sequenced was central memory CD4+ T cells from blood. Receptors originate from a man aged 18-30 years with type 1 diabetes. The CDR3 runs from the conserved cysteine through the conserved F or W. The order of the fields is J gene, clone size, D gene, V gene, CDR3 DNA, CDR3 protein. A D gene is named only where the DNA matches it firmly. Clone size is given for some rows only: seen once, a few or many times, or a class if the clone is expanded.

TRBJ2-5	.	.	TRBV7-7	TGTGCTAGCAGCGAGTTAGTCGAAGAGACCCAGTACTTC	CASSELVEETQYF
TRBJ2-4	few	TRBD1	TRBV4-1	TGCGCCAGCAGCCATCCCGGACAGGGGCTAGCCAAAAACATTCAGTACTTC	CASSHPGQGLAKNIQYF
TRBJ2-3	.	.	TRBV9	TGTGCCAGCAGCGTAGGGGTTAGTGACGCAGATACGCAGTATTTT	CASSVGVSDADTQYF
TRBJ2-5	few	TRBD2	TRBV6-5	TGTGCCAGCAGCGGGACTAGAAGAGAGACCCAGTACTTC	CASSGTRRETQYF
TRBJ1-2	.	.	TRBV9	TGTGCCAGCAGCGTAGATTGGACAGACCTCACCGGCTATGGCTACACCTTC	CASSVDWTDLTGYGYTF
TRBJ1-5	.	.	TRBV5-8	TGTGCCAGCAGCTTGGAGGAGAGTCAGCCCCAGCATTTT	CASSLEESQPQHF
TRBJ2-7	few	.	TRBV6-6	TGTGCCAGCAGTTCGGATGGCTTGGGGCAGTACTTC	CASSSDGLGQYF
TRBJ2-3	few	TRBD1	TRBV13	TGTGCCAGCACCGGGACAGGGTACACAGATACGCAGTATTTT	CASTGTGYTDTQYF
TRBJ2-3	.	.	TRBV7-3	TGTGCCAGCAGCAGACAGTTTCTGGGCACAGATACGCAGTATTTT	CASSRQFLGTDTQYF
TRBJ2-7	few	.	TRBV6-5	TGTGCCAGCAGTTCCCCCCGGGGGATCAACGAGCAGTACTTC	CASSSPRGINEQYF
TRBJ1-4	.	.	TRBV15	TGTGCCACCAGCAGGCCAACTAATGAAAAACTGTTTTTT	CATSRPTNEKLFF
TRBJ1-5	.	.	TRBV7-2	TGTGCCAGCAGATTAGGACCAGATCAGCCCCAGCATTTT	CASRLGPDQPQHF
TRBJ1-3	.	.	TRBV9	TGTGCCAGCAGCGTGGAAGACAGGACTGGAAACACCATATATTTT	CASSVEDRTGNTIYF
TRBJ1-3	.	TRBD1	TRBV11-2	TGTGCCAGCAGCTTTGGACAGGGGAACTCTGGAAACACCATATATTTT	CASSFGQGNSGNTIYF
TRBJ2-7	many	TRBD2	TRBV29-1	TGCAGCGCCTCCCCGGGGGGCTCCTACGAGCAGTACTTC	CSASPGGSYEQYF